This T cell receptor beta chain was retrieved from a study of multiple sclerosis patients with progressive multifocal leukoencephalopathy. Time point meaning: less than 15 months of natalizumab therapy. The ends were cut back, 4 bases at V and 5 bases at J, with 8 bases in the middle. The CDR3 loop spans 13 amino acids. Germline V lookup: CDR1 MDHEN, CDR2 SYDVKM. The survey-level immunoSEQ assay was used. Spiked into each PCR were synthetic inline TR CDR3 controls of all V-J pairings. Sequencing used immunoSEQ multiplex PCR; TCRdb keeps in-frame clones, though not all of them. The sample consists of approximately 30,000 clones, around 87% of them appearing once. Of note for this clone: Its antigen is not identified.

General observations from the study: In most PML patients, TRB repertoires appeared less diverse by entropy. Before and during natalizumab, the clones expanded at PML already existed.

The receptor comes from a human donor with multiple sclerosis. Sequencing was performed on PBMCs, taken from a patient treated with natalizumab. This chain joins TRBV28 and TRBJ2-2, with D uncertain. CDR3 residues: CASSSHSTGELFF. CDR3 nucleotides: TGTGCCAGCAGTTCCCACAGTACCGGGGAGCTGTTTTTT.